The text below deals with one T cell receptor (beta chain). The antigen is unknown. 13 Jbeta primers and 60 Vbeta primers were used for the PCR. Sequencing was performed with immunoSEQ multiplex PCR; in TCRdb, only in-frame clones are kept and a portion is missing. The repertoire consists of 150,000 or so clones, with roughly 84% occurring once and the leading ten covering under 1.1%. Germline V gives CDR1 SGHTA, CDR2 FQGNSA. V was clipped by 4 bases and J by 2 bases; unmatched bases: 3. The CDR3 totals 14 residues. These data belong to a study of cytomegalovirus exposure and HLA in healthy donors. Study background: The Caucasian-associated ancestry cluster contained approximately 81% of the approximately 390 genotyped donors. Overall study results and limits: Most TCR beta V segments were productive about 87% or about 30% of the time in an earlier analysis. Reportedly, diagnosis of cytomegalovirus status by the classifier showed high specificity and sensitivity.

The chain combines TRBV7-2 with TRBJ2-7; the match to TRBD2 covers 9 bases. Material for sequencing was PBMCs. The origin of this receptor is a man in his thirties or forties in good health and CMV-seronegative. The CDR3 nucleotides read TGTGCCAGCAGCTCTCAGCGGGGGGCCTACGAGCAGTACTTC. Its translation: CASSSQRGAYEQYF.